A single sample gave rise to the 19 T cell receptor beta chains below, sequenced in a study of T cell changes during pregnancy in multiple sclerosis. Method: immunoSEQ multiplex PCR; TCRdb's copy keeps in-frame clones and lacks some. The sample lists approximately 69,000 clones, 90% to 95% occurring once. Sequenced material: peripheral blood, taken in the third trimester of pregnancy. All receptors come from a female donor with multiple sclerosis, enrolled in a pregnancy study.

V gene TRBV10-3 combines with J gene TRBJ2-7, with 8 bases that match TRBD1. The CDR3 is 13 residues long. After removal of 8 bases from V and 2 bases from J, the junction contained 5 bases not matched to a gene. Germline values: CDR1 ENHRY, CDR2 SYGVKD. The CDR3 loop reads CAIHGTGAYEQYF. CDR3 coding DNA: TGTGCCATCCACGGGACAGGAGCCTACGAGCAGTACTTC.

The chain has TRBV11-2 and TRBJ2-7; D may be TRBD1 (6 bases). The V and J ends lost 4 bases and 4 bases respectively, with 8 bases between them. The CDR3 length is 12 residues. The V gene's germline CDR1 is SGHAT and CDR2 FQNNGV. The CDR3 loop reads CASSSQGYEQYF. The CDR3 region has the DNA TGTGCCAGCAGCTCCCAGGGGTACGAGCAGTACTTC. The variable domain in full, completed from reference TRBV11-2 and TRBJ2-7, reads EAGVAQSPRYKIIEKRQSVAFWCNPISGHATLYWYQQILGQGPKLLIQFQNNGVVDDSQLPKDRFSAERLKGVDSTLKIQPAKLEDSAVYLCASSSQGYEQYFGPGTRLTVT.

V gene TRBV15 combines with J gene TRBJ1-1; D call uncertain. Germline CDR1 LNHNV, CDR2 YYDKDF (reference sequence). This CDR3 is built from 13 residues. With 0 bases removed from V and 11 bases from J, the gap between germline ends came to 13 bases. The CDR3 sequence: CATSREGDLRAFF. The CDR3 DNA reads as TGTGCCACCAGCAGAGAGGGAGACCTCCGGGCTTTCTTT.

The rearrangement uses TRBV9 and TRBJ1-2, with D maybe TRBD1 (6 bases). V gave up 0 bases and J gave up 0 bases, with 6 bases separating them. From germline, CDR1 is SGDLS and CDR2 YYNGEE. The CDR3 has 14 amino acids. CDR3 sequence: CASSVEGANYGYTF. Here the CDR3 DNA reads TGTGCCAGCAGCGTAGAGGGGGCTAACTATGGCTACACCTTC.

The rearrangement uses TRBV5-1 and TRBJ2-1; TRBD2 is a possible D gene (6 bases). The CDR3 is 16 amino acids. Germline-derived CDR1 and CDR2 are SGHRS and YFSETQ. The ends were cut back, 4 bases at V and 5 bases at J, with 19 bases in the middle. CDR3 sequence reads: CASSHSSPRGNNEQFF. The CDR3 DNA follows: TGCGCCAGCAGCCACTCTTCCCCTCGGGGGAACAATGAGCAGTTCTTC.

J is TRBJ2-7 and V is TRBV7-2; the D is unclear. Germline CDR1 reads SGHTA; CDR2 reads FQGNSA. V shed 5 bases and J shed 4 bases, with 12 bases lying between them. CDR3 size: 13 residues. The CDR3 DNA sequence: TGTGCCAGCAGCCTGACATCTTTTTACGAGCAGTACTTC. Amino acid sequence: CASSLTSFYEQYF.

The chain carries TRBV2 and TRBJ1-1; 7 nucleotides match TRBD1. This CDR3 region has 16 residues. V lost 5 bases and J lost 0; bases outside the gene matches: 9. The germline gives CDR1 SNHLY, CDR2 FYNNEI. The CDR3 DNA reads as TGTGCCAGCAGTAAGAGCATGGGACAGTTGAACACTGAAGCTTTCTTT. Translated, it gives CASSKSMGQLNTEAFF.

V is TRBV6-1 and J is TRBJ1-1; D uncertain. The CDR3 runs 19 residues. Per the germline V gene, CDR1 is MNHNS and CDR2 is SASEGT. The V gene lost 2 bases and the J gene lost 1 base, with 23 bases spanning the gap. CDR3 sequence reads: CASSEIPLGILTANTEAFF. The DNA of the CDR3 is TGTGCCAGCAGTGAAATACCCCTCGGGATTTTAACAGCGAACACTGAAGCTTTCTTT.

This clone was found once. The chain has TRBV30 and TRBJ2-7; no clear D gene. Trimming stripped 2 bases from V and 2 bases from J, with 7 bases between. CDR3 size: 12 residues. In germline, CDR1 is GTSNPN, CDR2 SVGIG (reference sequence). The CDR3 region is CAWSPETYEQYF. CDR3 sequence (DNA): TGTGCCTGGAGTCCTGAGACCTACGAGCAGTACTTC.

The chain uses TRBV4-1 and TRBJ1-5, with a possible D match to TRBD1 (6 bases). Germline assignment: CDR1 MGHRA and CDR2 YSYEKL. The CDR3 totals 18 residues. V lost 1 base to trimming and J lost 0 bases, with 16 bases between them. The CDR3 nucleotides read TGCGCCAGCAGCCAAGTGTCAGGGGCTTTTTATAGCAATCAGCCCCAGCATTTT. Translated: CASSQVSGAFYSNQPQHF.

This chain joins TRBV10-3 and TRBJ2-4; 7 bases agree with TRBD2. CDR3 size: 14 residues. V lost 5 bases, J lost 3 bases, and 4 bases stayed unmatched. CDR1 is ENHRY and CDR2 is SYGVKD in the germline V gene. The CDR3 sequence: CAISWGGVKNIQYF. Written as DNA, the CDR3 is TGTGCCATCAGTTGGGGGGGTGTCAAAAACATTCAGTACTTC.

The rearrangement joins TRBV19 to TRBJ2-7, with D unclear. CDR3 length: 12 amino acids. From germline, CDR1 is LNHDA and CDR2 SQIVND (reference sequence). V was pared by 5 bases and J by 3 bases, with 8 bases between. Written as DNA, the CDR3 is TGTGCCAGTAGTGGCAGGAACTACGAGCAGTACTTC. Encoded protein: CASSGRNYEQYF.

This chain links TRBV5-6 with TRBJ1-2; 8 bases match TRBD1. The germline CDR1 and CDR2 sequences are SGHDT and YYEEEE. The trim removed 0 bases at V and 4 bases at J, leaving 5 bases unmatched. The CDR3 is made up of 15 amino acids. The CDR3 nucleotides read TGTGCCAGCAGCTTGGACAGGGGGATGAGCTATGGCTACACCTTC. It specifies CASSLDRGMSYGYTF.

V gene TRBV5-1 combines with J gene TRBJ1-5, with D possibly being TRBD1 (6 bases). The V gene's germline CDR1 is SGHRS and CDR2 YFSETQ. The V end was cut by 0 bases, the J end by 1 base, with 8 bases between. This CDR3 is 15 amino acids long. The CDR3 DNA sequence: TGCGCCAGCAGCTTGGGGACAGCCAGCAATCAGCCCCAGCATTTT. It codes for CASSLGTASNQPQHF.

The chain employs TRBV9 and TRBJ2-5; D is undetermined. The V end lost 3 bases, the J end lost 2 bases, and 11 bases lay between the germline ends. Germline V lookup: CDR1 SGDLS, CDR2 YYNGEE. The CDR3 loop spans 14 amino acids. The CDR3 protein is CASSANPQQETQYF. CDR3 sequence (DNA): TGTGCCAGCAGCGCCAACCCCCAGCAAGAGACCCAGTACTTC.

CDR3 residues: CASSLTGITNYGYTF. CDR3 DNA: TGTGCCAGCAGCTTGACAGGGATAACTAACTATGGCTACACCTTC. The rearrangement links TRBV5-6 to TRBJ1-2, with D tentatively TRBD1 (6 bases). This CDR3 has 15 residues. The germline gives CDR1 SGHDT, CDR2 YYEEEE. Between the trimmed V and J ends, which lost 1 base and 0 bases, there was a span of 10 bases.

This chain connects TRBV5-1 to TRBJ2-1; 16 bases align to TRBD2. CDR1 SGHRS and CDR2 YFSETQ come from the germline V gene. This CDR3 contains 17 residues. With V trimmed by 4 bases and J by 3 bases, 4 bases remained unmatched. The CDR3 bases are TGCGCCAGCAGCACGGGACTAGCGGGGGGGATCTACAATGAGCAGTTCTTC. Encoded protein: CASSTGLAGGIYNEQFF.

This chain uses TRBV27 with TRBJ1-2, with 8 bases identical to TRBD1. Germline V CDR1 and CDR2: MNHEY, SMNVEV (reference sequence). With 6 bases clipped from V and 2 bases from J, the junction kept 5 bases outside the gene matches. There are 14 residues in the CDR3. The CDR3 protein is CASRRPGGNYGYTF. In nucleotides, the CDR3 is TGTGCCAGCAGGCGACCAGGGGGCAACTATGGCTACACCTTC.

The chain has TRBV27 and TRBJ2-1; the D gene is possibly TRBD2 (6 bases). V was cut by 4 bases and J by 2 bases, with 27 bases left in between. Germline CDR1 and CDR2: MNHEY and SMNVEV (reference sequence). The CDR3 extends over 20 amino acids. CDR3 nucleotide sequence: TGTGCCAGCAGTTCACAGGACCGGGACTCCCCCCGAAAGGCCTACAATGAGCAGTTCTTC. It encodes CASSSQDRDSPRKAYNEQFF.